This T cell receptor (beta chain) was obtained from a study of shared clonotypes between healthy human individuals. Study-wide background: Aged between 18 and 49, the donors were a couple of women and a few men. Regarding the study as a whole: In general, naive subsets displayed greater estimated richness than memory subsets did.

Running of the assay took place at deep level. Original handling: Junction-only sequences produced by ImmunoSEQ had no quality scores, so filtering differed. The repertoire was sequenced with immunoSEQ multiplex PCR; TCRdb's copy has only in-frame clones and lacks some. The V and J calls and clone size are taken from that table; D and trimming were inferred from the DNA. The sample lists roughly 2.6 million clones, approximately 90% occurring once. In the case of this clone: No antigen is known for it.

This CDR3 spans 13 amino acids. V dropped 7 bases and J dropped 8; count of bases not matched to a gene: 9. CDR1 is SGHRS, CDR2 YFSETQ, per germline. This TCR derives from a man between 18 and 29 years old in good health. This chain uses TRBV5-1 with TRBJ1-2, with 9 bases fitting TRBD1. Material: naive CD4+ T cells sorted from blood. Subset noted: CD45RA+ positively selected. CDR3 in DNA: TGCGCCAGCGCCGGGGACAGGGTCGACGGCTACACCTTC. Amino acids: CASAGDRVDGYTF.